This record covers a single T cell receptor (beta chain). Donors comprised only Caucasian adults living in Nashville, Tennessee. Clones were sequenced by immunoSEQ multiplex PCR, and TCRdb holds only the in-frame ones, with some missing. This sample yields over a million clones, of which under 80% are seen a single time; over 1.3% belongs to the top ten. The data originate from a study of shared clonotypes between healthy human individuals. The germline V gene has CDR1 ENHRY and CDR2 SYGVKD. This CDR3 is built from 12 residues. The V and J ends lost 3 bases and 4 bases respectively, with 4 bases between them.

The chain carries TRBV10-3 and TRBJ1-3, with D unresolved. Input material: memory CD4+ T cells sorted from blood. Subset denoted: CD45RA-negative fraction. The TCR sequence derives from a man younger than 35 in good health. The CDR3: CAISELGNTIYF. The CDR3 nucleotides read TGTGCCATCAGTGAACTCGGAAACACCATATATTTT.